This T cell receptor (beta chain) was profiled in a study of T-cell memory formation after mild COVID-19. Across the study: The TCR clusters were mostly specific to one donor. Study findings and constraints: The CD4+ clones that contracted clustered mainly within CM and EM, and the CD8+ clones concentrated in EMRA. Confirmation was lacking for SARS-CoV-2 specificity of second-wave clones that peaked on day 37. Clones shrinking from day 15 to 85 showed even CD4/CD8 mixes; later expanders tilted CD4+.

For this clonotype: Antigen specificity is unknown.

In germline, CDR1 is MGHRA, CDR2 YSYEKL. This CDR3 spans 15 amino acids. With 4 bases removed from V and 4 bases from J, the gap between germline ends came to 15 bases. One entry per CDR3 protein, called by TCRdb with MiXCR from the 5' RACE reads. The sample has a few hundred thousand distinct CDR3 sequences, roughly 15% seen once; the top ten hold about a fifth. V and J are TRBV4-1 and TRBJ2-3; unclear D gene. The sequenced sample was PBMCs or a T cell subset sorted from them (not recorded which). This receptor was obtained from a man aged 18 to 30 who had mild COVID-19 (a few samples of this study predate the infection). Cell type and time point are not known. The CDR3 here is CASSPVGRLADTQYF. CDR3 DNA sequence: TGCGCCAGCAGCCCCGTGGGCAGGTTGGCAGATACGCAGTATTTT.